The 15 T cell receptor beta chains reported below all come from one sample, sequenced in a study of T cell changes during pregnancy in multiple sclerosis (dated by TCRdb to between 2018 and 2021). Libraries were built with the immunoSEQ multiplex PCR assay. TCRdb provides this immuneACCESS table in a form limited to in-frame rearrangements. Some clones are lacking; in checked studies, under half of them reflect an unresolved V gene, and why the rest are absent is not known. In this sample the table shows some 57,000 clones, around 89% of which occur a single time. The ten largest clones add up to 0.89% of the sample. The sample in question was peripheral blood, obtained in the first trimester of pregnancy. These receptor sequences come from a female donor in good health, enrolled as a control in a pregnancy study.

The CDR3 sequence: CASSRQGETQYF. The CDR3 DNA sequence: TGTGCCAGCAGTCGACAGGGTGAGACCCAGTACTTC. The chain combines TRBV6-6 with TRBJ2-5; 7 bases agree with TRBD1. The CDR3 runs 12 residues. The germline CDR1 and CDR2 sequences are MNHNY and SVGAGI (reference sequence). V gave up 5 bases and J gave up 5 bases; unmatched junction bases: 2.

This sequence joins TRBV6-5 and TRBJ2-2; 12 bases agree with TRBD2. V lost 4 bases, J lost 2 bases, and 2 bases stayed unmatched. CDR3 length: 16 amino acids. CDR1 is MNHEY and CDR2 is SVGAGI in the germline V gene. CDR3 nucleotide sequence: TGTGCCAGCAGTTGGACTAGCGGGGCCAACACCGGGGAGCTGTTTTTT. Translation gives CASSWTSGANTGELFF.

V gene TRBV10-3 combines with J gene TRBJ1-1; no clear D. CDR1 and CDR2 (germline): ENHRY, SYGVKD. CDR3 size: 15 residues. Between the trimmed V and J ends, which lost 0 bases and 4 bases, there was a span of 12 bases. The CDR3, as DNA: TGTGCCATCAGTGAGTCGACCCCCCCAGGCACTGAAGCTTTCTTT. Its translation: CAISESTPPGTEAFF.

CDR3: CATAGQAAKAFF. The CDR3 DNA reads as TGTGCCACAGCCGGACAGGCTGCTAAAGCTTTCTTT. The chain carries TRBV6-6 and TRBJ1-1; 7 bases are shared with TRBD1. V lost 10 bases, J lost 9 bases, and 11 bases stayed unmatched. CDR3 length equals 12 residues. Germline-derived CDR1 and CDR2 are MNHNY and SVGAGI (reference sequence).

This clone was observed a single time. The rearrangement uses TRBV7-3 and TRBJ2-1, with TRBD2 matching over 8 bases. Looked up from germline, CDR1 is SGHTA and CDR2 is FQGTGA. Unmatched junction bases numbered 7, after V lost 1 base and J lost 5 bases. There are 16 residues in the CDR3. CDR3 bases: TGTGCCAGCAGCTTAAGGGCTAGCGGGCGGGACAATGAGCAGTTCTTC. As protein: CASSLRASGRDNEQFF.

This chain uses TRBV2 with TRBJ1-4; D is perhaps TRBD1 (5 bases). Germline CDR1 reads SNHLY; CDR2 reads FYNNEI. The CDR3 covers 13 residues. Deletions cut 7 bases from V and 6 bases from J, with 12 bases between. The CDR3 sequence is CASTGGFDEKLFF. The CDR3 DNA is TGTGCCAGCACTGGGGGGTTCGATGAAAAACTGTTTTTT.

V is TRBV6-1 and J is TRBJ2-7; D may be TRBD2 (6 bases). There are 16 residues in the CDR3. V was pared by 1 base and J by 3 bases, with 16 bases between. Germline assignment: CDR1 MNHNS and CDR2 SASEGT. CDR3 in DNA: TGTGCCAGCAGTGAAGGATATTCTGGGGGGAACTACGAGCAGTACTTC. Protein product: CASSEGYSGGNYEQYF.

This chain joins TRBV6-6 and TRBJ1-1, with 10 bases that match TRBD1. Germline values: CDR1 MNHNY, CDR2 SVGAGI (reference sequence). The CDR3 has 14 amino acids. The V segment lost 2 bases and the J segment 11 bases; nucleotides outside the gene matches: 8. In nucleotides, the CDR3 is TGTGCCAGCAGTTACACGGACAGGGGGACGACCGCTTTCTTT. It codes for CASSYTDRGTTAFF.

In DNA, the CDR3 is TGTGCCAGCTCACCAGAACAGCCCTATGGCTACACCTTC. Translated, it gives CASSPEQPYGYTF. The V gene is TRBV18, the J gene TRBJ1-2; no definite D call. Germline V CDR1 and CDR2: KGHSH, LQKENI. The CDR3 is 13 residues long. Trimming stripped 2 bases from V and 4 bases from J, with 8 bases between.

The rearrangement joins TRBV7-2 to TRBJ2-7, with a possible D match to TRBD1 (6 bases). The CDR3 contains 15 residues. Trimming cost V 5 bases and J 2 bases, with 16 bases left between them. From germline, CDR1 is SGHTA and CDR2 FQGNSA. The CDR3 region is CASSGGQLLAYEQYF. In DNA form, the CDR3 reads TGTGCCAGCAGCGGTGGACAGCTTCTTGCCTACGAGCAGTACTTC. Using reference TRBV7-2 and TRBJ2-7 for the parts outside the CDR3, the full variable domain is GAGVSQSPSNKVTEKGKDVELRCDPISGHTALYWYRQSLGQGLEFLIYFQGNSAPDKSGLPSDRFSAERTGGSVSTLTIQRTQQEDSAVYLCASSGGQLLAYEQYFGPGTRLTVT.

The chain employs TRBV11-2 and TRBJ2-6; possibly TRBD2 for D (5 bases). This CDR3 has 14 residues. Trimming cost V 5 bases and J 12 bases, with 17 bases left between them. CDR1 is SGHAT, CDR2 FQNNGV, per germline. The CDR3 DNA reads TGTGCCAGCAGCGGCGGGCCTGAGTTCAGCGTCCTGACTTTC. Its protein product is CASSGGPEFSVLTF.

This chain's CDR3 is CAWGQGEYEQYF. CDR3 coding DNA: TGTGCCTGGGGTCAGGGGGAATACGAGCAGTACTTC. The chain links TRBV30 to TRBJ2-7; 7 nucleotides agree with TRBD1. V trimming: 5 bases; J trimming: 4 bases; junction bases outside the gene matches: 5. The CDR3 length is 12 residues. Germline V gene sequence: CDR1 GTSNPN, CDR2 SVGIG (reference sequence).

The V and J genes are TRBV6-5 and TRBJ1-5; 7 bases agree with TRBD1. J gave up 4 bases and V 5 bases, and 8 bases lay outside the gene matches. Germline loops: CDR1 MNHEY, CDR2 SVGAGI. The CDR3 contains 15 residues. CDR3 amino acids: CASSTTGTRNQPQHF. As DNA, the CDR3 is TGTGCCAGCAGTACGACAGGGACGAGGAATCAGCCCCAGCATTTT.

The genes are TRBV19 and TRBJ2-1; the D gene is possibly TRBD1 (6 bases). Per the germline V gene, CDR1 is LNHDA and CDR2 is SQIVND (reference sequence). This CDR3 is built from 15 residues. The V and J ends lost 10 bases and 4 bases respectively, with 20 bases between them. DNA for the CDR3: TGTGCCACTCGGGACCATAGGACAGTATACAATGAGCAGTTCTTC. Protein sequence: CATRDHRTVYNEQFF. Full variable domain (outside the CDR3, taken from reference TRBV19 and TRBJ2-1): DGGITQSPKYLFRKEGQNVTLSCEQNLNHDAMYWYRQDPGQGLRLIYYSQIVNDFQKGDIAEGYSVSREKKESFPLTVTSAQKNPTAFYLCATRDHRTVYNEQFFGPGTRLTVL.

Only one count was recorded for this clone. CDR3 bases: TGTGCCAGCAGGGGAGGTCAGGGTAATGAAAAACTGTTTTTT. Encoded protein: CASRGGQGNEKLFF. The chain employs TRBV27 and TRBJ1-4, with TRBD1 as a possible D gene (5 bases). There are 14 residues in the CDR3. Germline assignment: CDR1 MNHEY and CDR2 SMNVEV (reference sequence). The V and J ends lost 6 bases and 4 bases respectively, with 12 bases between them.